The next 26 T cell receptor beta chains were all read from a single sample in a study of human T cells and chemical hapten exposure. The time point is: patch test 3, about 24 weeks after DPC sensitization. Documented treatment: therapeutic diphenylcyclopropenone sensitization with weekly scalp DPC. TCRdb re-called the RACE reads with MiXCR, one entry per CDR3 protein. The sample yields about 90,000 distinct CDR3 sequences, under 13% seen once. The sequences come from whole blood, collected in connection with sensitization to the hapten diphenylcyclopropenone (DPC). The receptors were sampled from a woman aged 25 to 39 with alopecia areata. Some clones in this sample may be carry-over from other donors' samples.

This sequence joins TRBV12-3 or TRBV12-4 and TRBJ2-2; 7 nucleotides match TRBD1. V lost 6 bases and J lost 1; bases outside the gene matches: 5. The CDR3 spans 15 residues. CDR3 in amino acids: CASRQGTVNTGELFF. The CDR3 DNA is TGTGCCAGCAGACAAGGGACAGTGAACACCGGGGAGCTGTTTTTT.

Many counts were recorded for this clonotype. The gene calls are TRBV20-1 and TRBJ1-4; D remains unclear. V was shortened by 3 bases and J by 0 bases, with 5 bases between the two germline ends. Germline V gene sequence: CDR1 DFQATT, CDR2 SNEGSKA (reference sequence). The CDR3 runs 13 residues. In DNA, the CDR3 is TGCAGTGCTAGTAGGACAACTAATGAAAAACTGTTTTTT. Amino acids: CSASRTTNEKLFF.

The chain recombines TRBV15 with TRBJ2-1; 8 nucleotides agree with TRBD2. Germline V CDR1 and CDR2: LNHNV, YYDKDF (reference sequence). This CDR3 region has 13 residues. J gave up 6 bases and V 8 bases, and 6 bases lay outside the gene matches. The CDR3 reads CATEAGASNEQFF. The CDR3 DNA reads TGTGCCACCGAAGCGGGAGCGTCCAATGAGCAGTTCTTC.

The table lists this clonotype with a few counts. This chain joins TRBV5-1 and TRBJ1-5; D is ambiguous. From germline, CDR1 is SGHRS and CDR2 YFSETQ. Trimming left V 0 bases short and J 4 bases short, with 5 bases between. This CDR3 has 13 residues. The CDR3 sequence: CASSLEPNQPQHF. DNA of the CDR3: TGCGCCAGCAGCTTGGAACCTAATCAGCCCCAGCATTTT.

The gene calls are TRBV5-1 and TRBJ1-6; 9 nucleotides line up with TRBD1. J gave up 9 bases and V 4 bases, and 8 bases lay outside the gene matches. The CDR3 has 15 amino acids. Germline V gene data show CDR1 as SGHRS and CDR2 as YFSETQ. This CDR3 is CASSLQGTGSSPLHF. For the CDR3, the DNA is TGCGCCAGCAGCCTACAGGGGACAGGGAGTTCACCCCTCCACTTT. Combining the CDR3 with reference TRBV5-1 and TRBJ1-6 gives the whole variable domain KAGVTQTPRYLIKTRGQQVTLSCSPISGHRSVSWYQQTPGQGLQFLFEYFSETQRNKGNFPGRFSGRQFSNSRSEMNVSTLELGDSALYLCASSLQGTGSSPLHFGNGTRLTVT.

The table lists this clonotype with many counts. The genes are TRBV28 and TRBJ1-5; D unresolved. From germline, CDR1 is MDHEN and CDR2 SYDVKM. CDR3 length: 12 residues. V gave up 6 bases and J gave up 0 bases, with 3 bases separating them. CDR3 nucleotides: TGTGCCAGCAGCGATAGCAATCAGCCCCAGCATTTT. Protein: CASSDSNQPQHF.

Many counts were recorded for this clonotype. The gene calls are TRBV20-1 and TRBJ1-2; D might be TRBD1 (5 bases). Deletions cut 1 base from V and 4 bases from J, with 10 bases between. Germline V gene lookup returns CDR1 DFQATT and CDR2 SNEGSKA (reference sequence). This CDR3 is 13 amino acids long. The CDR3 protein is CSARVLDIYGYTF. The CDR3 DNA is TGCAGTGCTAGAGTCCTGGACATCTATGGCTACACCTTC.

This clonotype was counted between two and nine times. The chain has TRBV3-1 and TRBJ2-1; no firm D call. V lost 2 bases to trimming and J lost 7 bases, with 3 bases between them. CDR1 and CDR2 from the germline V gene are LGHDT and YNNKEL (reference sequence). The CDR3 runs 11 residues. CDR3 protein: CASSQRNEQFF. CDR3 in DNA: TGTGCCAGCAGCCAAAGGAATGAGCAGTTCTTC.

Many counts were recorded for this clonotype. V is TRBV28 and J is TRBJ2-1, with 8 nucleotides matching TRBD2. J gave up 5 bases and V 7 bases, and 10 bases lay outside the gene matches. Per the germline V gene, CDR1 is MDHEN and CDR2 is SYDVKM. The CDR3 loop spans 15 amino acids. CDR3 loop: CASIGTSGGNNEQFF. The CDR3 DNA is TGTGCCAGCATCGGAACTAGCGGAGGTAACAATGAGCAGTTCTTC. The variable domain in full, completed from reference TRBV28 and TRBJ2-1, reads DVKVTQSSRYLVKRTGEKVFLECVQDMDHENMFWYRQDPGLGLRLIYFSYDVKMKEKGDIPEGYSVSREKKERFSLILESASTNQTSMYLCASIGTSGGNNEQFFGPGTRLTVL.

The gene calls are TRBV2 and TRBJ2-7; no clear D. Trimming cost V 6 bases and J 0 bases, with 6 bases left between them. Germline loops: CDR1 SNHLY, CDR2 FYNNEI. CDR3 size: 12 residues. The CDR3 loop is CASSLNSYEQYV. CDR3 DNA: TGTGCCAGCAGCCTGAACTCCTACGAGCAGTACGTC.

This clonotype was seen at least ten times. The chain has TRBV4-1 and TRBJ1-2, with D unclear. Germline CDR1 reads MGHRA; CDR2 reads YSYEKL. V lost 5 bases and J lost 8, with 21 bases in between. The CDR3 covers 15 residues. CDR3 coding DNA: TGCGCCAGCAGCGAACCTCACGGGCCGGCGAGAGGCTACACCTTC. Its translation is CASSEPHGPARGYTF.

Many counts were recorded for this clonotype. The rearrangement joins TRBV18 to TRBJ2-1; TRBD1 matches at 7 bases. The CDR3 has 17 amino acids. Germline CDR1 and CDR2: KGHSH and LQKENI. The trim removed 3 bases at V and 3 bases at J, leaving 11 bases unmatched. The DNA of the CDR3 is TGTGCCAGCTCACCTCAACCCGCAGGGGGAAGCTACAATGAGCAGTTCTTC. Translation: CASSPQPAGGSYNEQFF.

The DNA for the CDR3 is TGCGCCAGCAGCTTCCCGACCAGCGGGAGATCCTACAATGAGCAGTTCTTC. It is translated as CASSFPTSGRSYNEQFF. The chain employs TRBV5-1 and TRBJ2-1; 8 nucleotides line up with TRBD2. V lost 2 bases to trimming and J lost 1 base; unmatched junction nucleotides: 8. Germline V CDR1 and CDR2: SGHRS, YFSETQ. This CDR3 comprises 17 residues. The whole variable domain, filled in from reference TRBV5-1 and TRBJ2-1, reads KAGVTQTPRYLIKTRGQQVTLSCSPISGHRSVSWYQQTPGQGLQFLFEYFSETQRNKGNFPGRFSGRQFSNSRSEMNVSTLELGDSALYLCASSFPTSGRSYNEQFFGPGTRLTVL.

V is TRBV4-1 and J is TRBJ2-1, with TRBD2 matching over 9 bases. The CDR3 has 18 amino acids. CDR1 and CDR2 from the germline V gene are MGHRA and YSYEKL. J gave up 8 bases and V 0 bases, and 14 bases lay outside the gene matches. The CDR3 region is CASSQDQLAGGGVDEQFF. The CDR3 coding sequence is TGCGCCAGCAGCCAAGATCAACTAGCGGGCGGAGGTGTAGATGAGCAGTTCTTC.

This clonotype has at least ten counts. The rearrangement uses TRBV12-3 or TRBV12-4 and TRBJ1-5, with a tentative D call TRBD1 (5 bases). The CDR3 consists of 16 residues. The V gene lost 2 bases and the J gene lost 6 bases, with 17 bases spanning the gap. This chain's CDR3 is CASSLSLGGDPQPQHF. CDR3 sequence (DNA): TGTGCCAGCAGTTTATCGCTCGGAGGGGACCCTCAGCCCCAGCATTTT.

This clonotype was observed a single time. The V call is TRBV10-3, the J call TRBJ2-3; 7 nucleotides match TRBD2. Germline V gives CDR1 ENHRY, CDR2 SYGVKD. The CDR3 spans 12 residues. V dropped 7 bases and J dropped 6; count of bases not matched to a gene: 4. The CDR3 is CAIKGEGDTQYF. The CDR3 DNA reads TGTGCCATCAAAGGGGAGGGGGATACGCAGTATTTT.

V is TRBV6-2 or TRBV6-3 and J is TRBJ1-1; D gene unclear. V shed 5 bases and J shed 1 base, with 11 bases lying between them. Germline CDR1 is MNHEY and CDR2 is SVGEGT. The CDR3 runs 14 residues. The CDR3 DNA reads TGTGCCAGCAGTCCCGCCTCCCAGAACACTGAAGCTTTCTTT. The encoded protein is CASSPASQNTEAFF.

Ten or more counts support this clonotype. The chain uses TRBV6-6 and TRBJ2-5, with a tentative D call TRBD2 (5 bases). The V end lost 2 bases, the J end lost 3 bases, and 7 bases lay between the germline ends. Germline V lookup: CDR1 MNHNY, CDR2 SVGAGI (reference sequence). There are 13 residues in the CDR3. CDR3 DNA sequence: TGTGCCAGCAGTTACGTAGCGAAAGAGACCCAGTACTTC. Its translation is CASSYVAKETQYF.

For the CDR3, the DNA is TGTGCCAGCAGTACGGACAGGGGTCTTCTAAATGAGCAGTTCTTC. As protein: CASSTDRGLLNEQFF. The J gene is TRBJ2-1, the V gene TRBV6-5; the match to TRBD1 covers 9 bases. The germline gives CDR1 MNHEY, CDR2 SVGAGI. V gave up 5 bases and J gave up 7 bases; unmatched junction bases: 9. This CDR3 region has 15 residues.

The V gene is TRBV5-1, the J gene TRBJ2-7; D remains ambiguous. Germline V lookup: CDR1 SGHRS, CDR2 YFSETQ. V lost 2 bases and J lost 6, with 9 bases in between. The CDR3 contains 12 residues. The CDR3 sequence is CASSLEKGEQYF. The CDR3 nucleotides read TGCGCCAGCAGCTTAGAAAAAGGCGAGCAGTACTTC. The full variable domain, its missing parts supplied by reference TRBV5-1 and TRBJ2-7, is KAGVTQTPRYLIKTRGQQVTLSCSPISGHRSVSWYQQTPGQGLQFLFEYFSETQRNKGNFPGRFSGRQFSNSRSEMNVSTLELGDSALYLCASSLEKGEQYFGPGTRLTVT.

This chain joins TRBV6-1 and TRBJ2-2; the match to TRBD2 covers 8 bases. J was trimmed by 6 bases and V by 2 bases; bases with no gene match: 8. Germline V CDR1 and CDR2: MNHNS, SASEGT. The CDR3 sequence is 16 residues long. CDR3 sequence (DNA): TGTGCCAGCAGTGAAAAAGCGGGAGACGAATCCGGGGAGCTGTTTTTT. Translating it yields CASSEKAGDESGELFF.

This clonotype appeared many times. The genes are TRBV27 and TRBJ2-7; D is perhaps TRBD2 (7 bases). V lost 8 bases, J lost 2 bases, and 19 bases lay in between. This CDR3 contains 15 residues. Germline CDR1 reads MNHEY; CDR2 reads SMNVEV (reference sequence). The chain's CDR3 is CASSPWGGRPYEQYV. The CDR3 DNA is TGTGCCAGCTCACCATGGGGGGGCCGCCCCTACGAGCAGTACGTC.

This clonotype was detected many times. This chain uses TRBV29-1 with TRBJ2-1; possible D gene TRBD2, 5 bases. The CDR3 totals 13 residues. Germline values: CDR1 SQVTM, CDR2 ANQGSEA. Trimming removed 6 bases at V and 4 bases at J, with 13 bases between. The CDR3 DNA reads TGCAGCGTCCGGGATGACGGATACAATGAGCAGTTCTTC. Translation gives CSVRDDGYNEQFF.

This clonotype has a handful of counts. The chain couples TRBV18 to TRBJ2-5; TRBD2 aligns across 7 bases. Germline V gene data show CDR1 as KGHSH and CDR2 as LQKENI. CDR3 size: 16 residues. V lost 3 bases, J lost 1 base, and 8 bases stayed unmatched. CDR3: CASSPGKAGRQETQYF. CDR3 DNA: TGTGCCAGCTCACCCGGGAAAGCGGGACGCCAAGAGACCCAGTACTTC.

This sequence joins TRBV28 and TRBJ2-2; unclear D gene. CDR3 length: 12 residues. CDR1 is MDHEN and CDR2 is SYDVKM in the germline V gene. Trimming left V 11 bases short and J 2 bases short, with 9 bases between. CDR3 in DNA: TGTGCCGCGACATCCAACACCGGGGAGCTGTTTTTT. Protein: CAATSNTGELFF. Using reference TRBV28 and TRBJ2-2 for the parts outside the CDR3, the full variable domain is DVKVTQSSRYLVKRTGEKVFLECVQDMDHENMFWYRQDPGLGLRLIYFSYDVKMKEKGDIPEGYSVSREKKERFSLILESASTNQTSMYLCAATSNTGELFFGEGSRLTVL.

This clonotype came up a few times. The V and J genes are TRBV9 and TRBJ2-1, with D tentatively TRBD1 (6 bases). V lost 0 bases, J lost 0 bases, and 7 bases lay in between. Germline V gene lookup returns CDR1 SGDLS and CDR2 YYNGEE. CDR3 length equals 15 residues. DNA of the CDR3: TGTGCCAGCAGCGTAGAGGGACACTCCTACAATGAGCAGTTCTTC. As protein: CASSVEGHSYNEQFF.